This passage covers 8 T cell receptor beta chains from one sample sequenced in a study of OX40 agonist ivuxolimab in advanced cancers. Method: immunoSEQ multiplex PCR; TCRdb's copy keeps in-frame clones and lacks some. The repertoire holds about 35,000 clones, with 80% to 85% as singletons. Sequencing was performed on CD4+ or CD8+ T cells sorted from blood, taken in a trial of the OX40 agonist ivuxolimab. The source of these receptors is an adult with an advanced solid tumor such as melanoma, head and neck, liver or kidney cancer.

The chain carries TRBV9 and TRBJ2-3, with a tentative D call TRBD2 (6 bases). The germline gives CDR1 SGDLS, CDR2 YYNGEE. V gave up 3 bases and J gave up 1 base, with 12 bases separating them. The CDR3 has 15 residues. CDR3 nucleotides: TGTGCCAGCAGCGGGGGGACTCTCCGCACAGATACGCAGTATTTT. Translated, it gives CASSGGTLRTDTQYF.

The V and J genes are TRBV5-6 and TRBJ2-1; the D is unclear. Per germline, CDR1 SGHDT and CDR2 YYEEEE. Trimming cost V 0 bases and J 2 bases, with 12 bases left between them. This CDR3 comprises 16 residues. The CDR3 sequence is CASSLAGSRAYNEQFF. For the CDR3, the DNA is TGTGCCAGCAGCTTGGCCGGTAGCAGAGCCTACAATGAGCAGTTCTTC.

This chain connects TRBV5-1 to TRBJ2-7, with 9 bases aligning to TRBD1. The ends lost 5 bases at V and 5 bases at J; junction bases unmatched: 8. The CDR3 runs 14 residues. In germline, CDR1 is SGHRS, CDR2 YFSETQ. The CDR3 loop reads CASSQTGGFDEQYF. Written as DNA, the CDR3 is TGCGCCAGCAGTCAGACAGGGGGATTCGACGAGCAGTACTTC.

CDR3 bases: TGTGCCAGCAGCTTATCGATCTCTGGGGCCAACGTCCTGACTTTC. Translating gives CASSLSISGANVLTF. The chain recombines TRBV7-9 with TRBJ2-6, with unresolved D. This CDR3 contains 15 residues. CDR1 and CDR2 (germline): SEHNR, FQNEAQ (reference sequence). The V end was cut by 2 bases, the J end by 0 bases, with 5 bases between.

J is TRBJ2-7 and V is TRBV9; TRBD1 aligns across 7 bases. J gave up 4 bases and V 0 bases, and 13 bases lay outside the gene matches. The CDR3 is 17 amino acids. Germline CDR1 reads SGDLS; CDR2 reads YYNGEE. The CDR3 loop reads CASSVGDLGQGVYEQYF. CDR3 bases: TGTGCCAGCAGCGTAGGGGATTTGGGGCAGGGGGTATACGAGCAGTACTTC. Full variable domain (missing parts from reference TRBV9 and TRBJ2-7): DSGVTQTPKHLITATGQRVTLRCSPRSGDLSVYWYQQSLDQGLQFLIQYYNGEERAKGNILERFSAQQFPDLHSELNLSSLELGDSALYFCASSVGDLGQGVYEQYFGPGTRLTVT.

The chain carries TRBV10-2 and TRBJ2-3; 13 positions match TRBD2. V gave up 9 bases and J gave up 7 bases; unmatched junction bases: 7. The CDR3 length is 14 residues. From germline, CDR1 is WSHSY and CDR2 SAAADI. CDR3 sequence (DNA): TGCGCCAGTTGGACTAGCGGGGGCAAATATACGCAGTATTTT. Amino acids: CASWTSGGKYTQYF.

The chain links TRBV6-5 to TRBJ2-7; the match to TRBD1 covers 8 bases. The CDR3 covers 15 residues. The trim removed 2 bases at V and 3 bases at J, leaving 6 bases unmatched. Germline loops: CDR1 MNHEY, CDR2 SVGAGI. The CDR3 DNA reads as TGTGCCAGCAGTTACGGGATCGACAGGGGCTACGAGCAGTACTTC. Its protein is CASSYGIDRGYEQYF.

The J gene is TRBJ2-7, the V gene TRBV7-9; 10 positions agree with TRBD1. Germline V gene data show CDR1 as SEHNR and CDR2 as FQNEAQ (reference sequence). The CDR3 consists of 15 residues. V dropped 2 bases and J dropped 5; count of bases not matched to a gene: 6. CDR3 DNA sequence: TGTGCCAGCAGCTTACCTGGGACAGGGGTGCACGAGCAGTACTTC. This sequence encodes CASSLPGTGVHEQYF.